A single sample gave rise to the 29 T cell receptor beta chains below, sequenced in a study of blood T cell repertoires in COVID-19. Using immunoSEQ multiplex PCR, the repertoire was profiled, and TCRdb retains in-frame clones only, with some absent. Of tens of thousands of clones in the sample, 78% were seen once. Input material: peripheral blood. The receptors were gathered from a man in his 70s with COVID-19, enrolled during active disease.

Regarding this clone: A read error may produce the germline difference seen at one junction end. The chain uses TRBV4-2 and TRBJ2-7; 10 bases fit TRBD1. This CDR3 contains 17 residues. CDR1 and CDR2 from the germline V gene are LGHNA and YNFKEQ. The CDR3 sequence: CASSQNPGQGGPYGQYF. The DNA of the CDR3 is TGTGCCAGCAGCCAGAATCCAGGACAGGGGGGCCCCTACGGGCAGTACTTC.

The chain couples TRBV2 to TRBJ2-7, with 11 nucleotides matching TRBD2. The CDR3 is made up of 14 amino acids. Trimming at V came to 4 bases and at J to 3 bases, leaving 2 bases not matched to a gene. The germline gives CDR1 SNHLY, CDR2 FYNNEI. The CDR3 nucleotides are TGTGCCAGCAGTGCAACTAGCGGGAGCTACGAGCAGTACTTC. This gives the protein CASSATSGSYEQYF.

The chain links TRBV5-8 to TRBJ1-1, with 7 positions matching TRBD1. Looked up from germline, CDR1 is SGHTS and CDR2 is YDEGEE. The CDR3 loop spans 12 amino acids. V shed 4 bases and J 4 bases; nucleotides not matched to a gene: 1. The CDR3 is CASSHRGTEAFF. CDR3 coding DNA: TGTGCCAGCAGCCACAGGGGCACTGAAGCTTTCTTT.

This chain uses TRBV19 with TRBJ1-6; TRBD1 aligns across 7 bases. Losses at the gene ends were 6 bases for V and 6 bases for J; bases not matched to a gene: 8. Germline assignment: CDR1 LNHDA and CDR2 SQIVND (reference sequence). The CDR3 covers 15 residues. CDR3 protein: CASRRTGEPNSPLHF. CDR3 nucleotides: TGTGCCAGTAGACGCACAGGGGAACCTAATTCACCCCTCCACTTT.

The V gene is TRBV19, the J gene TRBJ2-7, with TRBD2 matching over 14 bases. The CDR3 loop spans 18 amino acids. Germline loops: CDR1 LNHDA, CDR2 SQIVND (reference sequence). V shed 4 bases, J shed 0 bases, and the junction held 8 bases outside the gene matches. CDR3 sequence reads: CASSRAGTSGGSSYEQYF. The CDR3 DNA is TGTGCCAGTAGTAGAGCCGGGACTAGCGGGGGAAGCTCCTACGAGCAGTACTTC.

The chain uses TRBV27 and TRBJ1-2; unclear D gene. This CDR3 contains 17 residues. The V gene lost 6 bases and the J gene lost 0 bases, with 20 bases spanning the gap. Germline CDR1 is MNHEY and CDR2 is SMNVEV (reference sequence). CDR3 in DNA: TGTGCCAGCAGGAAAGGAGGAGTAGGGATTTCTAACTATGGCTACACCTTC. Translating gives CASRKGGVGISNYGYTF.

This chain joins TRBV19 and TRBJ1-1, with TRBD1 matching 9 bases. CDR3 length: 16 residues. Germline V lookup: CDR1 LNHDA, CDR2 SQIVND (reference sequence). V trimming: 4 bases; J trimming: 2 bases; junction bases outside the gene matches: 8. Here the CDR3 DNA reads TGTGCCAGTAGTAAGGGGGGGGACAGGGTCAACACTGAAGCTTTCTTT. The encoded protein is CASSKGGDRVNTEAFF.

This clone was counted a few times. This sequence may be a read error, since a much larger clone differs from it by one base. The chain carries TRBV7-2 and TRBJ1-1; D is uncertain. Germline-derived CDR1 and CDR2 are SGHTA and FQGNSA. Trimming left V 1 base short and J 1 base short, with 4 bases between. This CDR3 comprises 13 residues. The CDR3 is CASSLGQNTEAFF. Here the CDR3 DNA reads TGTGCCAGCAGCTTAGGGCAGAACACTGAAGCTTTCTTT. The variable domain in full, completed from reference TRBV7-2 and TRBJ1-1, reads GAGVSQSPSNKVTEKGKDVELRCDPISGHTALYWYRQSLGQGLEFLIYFQGNSAPDKSGLPSDRFSAERTGGSVSTLTIQRTQQEDSAVYLCASSLGQNTEAFFGQGTRLTVV.

The rearrangement joins TRBV20-1 to TRBJ2-7; D is possibly TRBD2 (6 bases). Between the trimmed V and J ends, which lost 2 bases and 7 bases, there was a span of 9 bases. This CDR3 spans 11 amino acids. Per the germline V gene, CDR1 is DFQATT and CDR2 is SNEGSKA (reference sequence). CDR3 sequence: CSARNRGEQYF. The DNA of the CDR3 is TGCAGTGCTAGAAACCGGGGGGAGCAGTACTTC.

The chain links TRBV11-2 to TRBJ1-1; TRBD1 matches at 7 bases. CDR1 and CDR2 from the germline V gene are SGHAT and FQNNGV. The trim removed 5 bases at V and 4 bases at J, leaving 10 bases unmatched. The CDR3 is 15 residues long. The CDR3 loop reads CASSRSGQQGTEAFF. As DNA, the CDR3 is TGTGCCAGCAGCCGCTCGGGACAGCAGGGCACTGAAGCTTTCTTT.

This clone was seen once. This chain connects TRBV19 to TRBJ2-2; TRBD2 matches 9 bases. There are 14 residues in the CDR3. Germline V gene sequence: CDR1 LNHDA, CDR2 SQIVND (reference sequence). Trimming removed 5 bases from V and 4 bases from J; junction bases left unmatched: 2. The CDR3 region is CASSGSGGTGELFF. As DNA, the CDR3 is TGTGCCAGTAGTGGTAGCGGGGGCACCGGGGAGCTGTTTTTT.

The chain carries TRBV6-5 and TRBJ1-1; perhaps TRBD1 as D (5 bases). V was trimmed by 9 bases and J by 2 bases, leaving 13 bases between them. The CDR3 contains 13 residues. Germline loops: CDR1 MNHEY, CDR2 SVGAGI. The CDR3 spells CASAQADNTEAFF. In nucleotides, the CDR3 is TGTGCCAGTGCACAGGCGGATAACACTGAAGCTTTCTTT.

The rearrangement uses TRBV6-2 or TRBV6-3 and TRBJ2-7; 7 positions match TRBD1. After removal of 6 bases from V and 2 bases from J, the junction contained 10 bases not matched to a gene. Per the germline V gene, CDR1 is MNHEY and CDR2 is SVGEGT. The CDR3 consists of 15 residues. CDR3 DNA: TGTGCCAGCAGCCGAGACAGGGTGGGGACCTACGAGCAGTACTTC. Protein product: CASSRDRVGTYEQYF.

The count of this clone is one. CDR3 loop: CASSEGTVLAGELFF. Here the CDR3 DNA reads TGTGCCAGCAGTGAGGGGACAGTTTTAGCCGGGGAGCTGTTTTTT. The V call is TRBV25-1, the J call TRBJ2-2; 7 nucleotides align to TRBD1. The germline gives CDR1 MGHDK, CDR2 SYGVNS. The CDR3 consists of 15 residues. The V segment lost 3 bases and the J segment 6 bases; nucleotides outside the gene matches: 7. Supplemented by reference TRBV25-1 and TRBJ2-2, the full variable domain reads EADIYQTPRYLVIGTGKKITLECSQTMGHDKMYWYQQDPGMELHLIHYSYGVNSTEKGDLSSESTVSRIRTEHFPLTLESARPSHTSQYLCASSEGTVLAGELFFGEGSRLTVL.

This clone was recorded once. The chain links TRBV7-2 to TRBJ1-4; D unresolved. The CDR3 has 15 residues. V lost 5 bases to trimming and J lost 7 bases, with 17 bases between them. Per germline, CDR1 SGHTA and CDR2 FQGNSA. The CDR3: CASSPRKFGSEKLFF. The CDR3 DNA is TGTGCCAGCAGCCCCAGGAAGTTTGGCAGTGAAAAACTGTTTTTT.

The CDR3 DNA sequence: TGTGCCAGCAGCTTGGCAGGAAAATTCTACGAGCAGTACTTC. It codes for CASSLAGKFYEQYF. The chain has TRBV11-3 and TRBJ2-7; D ambiguous. Germline V gene lookup returns CDR1 SGHNT and CDR2 YENEEA. The CDR3 totals 14 residues. The germline V and J ends were trimmed by 3 bases and 3 bases, with 12 bases remaining between them.

The genes are TRBV28 and TRBJ2-7; TRBD2 might be the D (6 bases). The CDR3 loop spans 16 amino acids. Germline V gene sequence: CDR1 MDHEN, CDR2 SYDVKM. V lost 6 bases to trimming and J lost 3 bases, with 21 bases between them. The CDR3: CASRPYPASARYEQYF. Written as DNA, the CDR3 is TGTGCCAGCAGACCTTACCCTGCTAGCGCACGCTACGAGCAGTACTTC.

The gene calls are TRBV9 and TRBJ2-3; D might be TRBD2 (5 bases). Germline V gene data show CDR1 as SGDLS and CDR2 as YYNGEE. The V end was cut by 0 bases, the J end by 2 bases, with 16 bases between. The CDR3 is 17 amino acids. This CDR3 reads CASSVAASWDFTDTQYF. Here the CDR3 DNA reads TGTGCCAGCAGCGTAGCTGCTAGCTGGGATTTCACAGATACGCAGTATTTT.

The chain couples TRBV4-3 to TRBJ1-1; 8 bases are shared with TRBD1. CDR1 is LGHNA and CDR2 is YSLEER in the germline V gene. The CDR3 is 15 residues long. V shed 4 bases and J 4 bases; nucleotides not matched to a gene: 8. CDR3 bases: TGCGCCAGCAGCCGCTACCAGGGGGCTATCACTGAAGCTTTCTTT. It encodes CASSRYQGAITEAFF.

J is TRBJ1-1 and V is TRBV6-5, with D perhaps TRBD1 (6 bases). V shed 6 bases and J shed 10 bases, with 21 bases lying between them. The CDR3 length is 14 residues. Germline V lookup: CDR1 MNHEY, CDR2 SVGAGI. The CDR3 loop reads CASSLTDSPLGAFF. DNA for the CDR3: TGTGCCAGCAGCCTTACGGACAGCCCATTGGGAGCTTTCTTT.

The chain couples TRBV19 to TRBJ2-5, with 13 bases aligning to TRBD2. The CDR3 has 15 amino acids. The V gene's germline CDR1 is LNHDA and CDR2 SQIVND (reference sequence). The V and J ends lost 4 bases and 4 bases, in that order; junction bases with no gene match: 3. This CDR3 reads CASSTRTSGRETQYF. The CDR3 DNA reads as TGTGCCAGTAGTACCCGGACTAGCGGGAGAGAGACCCAGTACTTC.

In the case of this clone: Additional DNA sequences in this sample encode the identical CDR3. The chain carries TRBV12-3 or TRBV12-4 and TRBJ1-5, with unresolved D. V shed 2 bases and J shed 1 base, with 3 bases lying between them. The CDR3 runs 13 residues. CDR3 region: CASSLLSNQPQHF. The CDR3 region has the DNA TGTGCCAGCAGTTTACTGAGCAATCAGCCCCAGCATTTT.

The genes are TRBV28 and TRBJ1-4; the D is unclear. Germline-derived CDR1 and CDR2 are MDHEN and SYDVKM. CDR3 length: 11 residues. V was pared by 6 bases and J by 8 bases, with 7 bases between. The chain's CDR3 is CASSFLEKLFF. In DNA form, the CDR3 reads TGTGCCAGCAGCTTCCTCGAAAAACTGTTTTTT.

The sample holds one count of this clone. The chain links TRBV6-1 to TRBJ2-4, with a tentative D call TRBD1 (5 bases). There are 15 residues in the CDR3. Per the germline V gene, CDR1 is MNHNS and CDR2 is SASEGT. V lost 2 bases, J lost 2 bases, and 10 bases lay in between. CDR3 amino acids: CASSENQGTKNIQYF. Here the CDR3 DNA reads TGTGCCAGCAGTGAAAACCAGGGAACCAAAAACATTCAGTACTTC.

This chain joins TRBV19 and TRBJ2-2, with D possibly being TRBD1 (6 bases). The CDR3 has 16 residues. Deletions cut 4 bases from V and 3 bases from J, with 15 bases between. In germline, CDR1 is LNHDA, CDR2 SQIVND (reference sequence). The CDR3 DNA reads TGTGCCAGTAGTAGAGGGCCAGGGGCGGACACCGGGGAGCTGTTTTTT. Its translation: CASSRGPGADTGELFF.

The chain carries TRBV10-3 and TRBJ2-2; D is possibly TRBD2 (6 bases). The CDR3 extends over 14 amino acids. Between the trimmed V and J ends, which lost 7 bases and 4 bases, there was a span of 13 bases. Germline CDR1 and CDR2: ENHRY and SYGVKD. In DNA, the CDR3 is TGTGCCATCACCCCCGGGGGTGGCACCGGGGAGCTGTTTTTT. Protein: CAITPGGGTGELFF.

This clone appeared once. The chain joins TRBV27 to TRBJ1-6; D remains ambiguous. V lost 1 base, J lost 7 bases, and 5 bases lay in between. CDR1 and CDR2 from the germline V gene are MNHEY and SMNVEV (reference sequence). The CDR3 consists of 13 residues. The CDR3 loop reads CASSLLRNSPLHF. CDR3 in DNA: TGTGCCAGCAGTTTATTGCGCAATTCACCCCTCCACTTT.

The genes are TRBV11-2 and TRBJ1-5; 11 bases map to TRBD1. This CDR3 has 16 amino acids. The V gene's germline CDR1 is SGHAT and CDR2 FQNNGV. V was clipped by 5 bases and J by 1 base; unmatched bases: 4. As DNA, the CDR3 is TGTGCCAGCAGCGCCGGACAGGGGGCCAGCAATCAGCCCCAGCATTTT. The encoded protein is CASSAGQGASNQPQHF.

This chain joins TRBV11-2 and TRBJ2-7, with D possibly being TRBD2 (6 bases). CDR1 and CDR2 (germline): SGHAT, FQNNGV. CDR3 length: 11 residues. V dropped 8 bases and J dropped 4 bases, with 9 bases sitting between them. CDR3 sequence reads: CASASAYEQYF. CDR3 sequence (DNA): TGTGCCAGCGCTAGCGCTTACGAGCAGTACTTC.